The 7 T cell receptor beta chains listed next were all sequenced from one sample in a study of CD8 T cells in ankylosing spondylitis. TCRdb reanalysed the 5' RACE reads using MiXCR and keeps one entry per CDR3 protein. The sample includes 250,000 or so distinct CDR3 sequences, over 15% of them seen just once. The sample consisted of blood, either unsorted or a sorted T cell fraction (not recorded which). Every receptor here comes from a male donor with ankylosing spondylitis or in good health (not recorded which).

This clonotype came up a few times. V and J are TRBV7-9 and TRBJ2-7; a weak D match, TRBD1 (5 bases). V lost 4 bases and J lost 3, with 16 bases in between. Per the germline V gene, CDR1 is SEHNR and CDR2 is FQNEAQ (reference sequence). This CDR3 contains 15 residues. In DNA form, the CDR3 reads TGTGCCAGCAGCTCACTGGATAGGGGAAGCTACGAGCAGTACTTC. It encodes CASSSLDRGSYEQYF.

The rearrangement joins TRBV13 to TRBJ2-3; the D gene is possibly TRBD2 (6 bases). Trimming took 0 bases from V and 5 from J, leaving 9 bases between them. This CDR3 comprises 14 residues. Germline CDR1 reads PRHDT; CDR2 reads FYEKMQ (reference sequence). Here the CDR3 reads CASSLGLAGDTQYF. The CDR3 DNA reads TGTGCCAGCAGCTTAGGACTAGCAGGAGATACGCAGTATTTT.

The rearrangement joins TRBV7-8 to TRBJ2-1, with a tentative D call TRBD2 (5 bases). Trimming pared 3 bases from V and 10 bases from J, leaving 13 bases between. CDR1 is SGHVS and CDR2 is FQNEAQ in the germline V gene. The CDR3 is 13 amino acids. The CDR3 DNA is TGTGCCAGCAGCTTCCGACCTCGAGGGGAGCAGTTCTTC. Residues: CASSFRPRGEQFF.

This clonotype appeared a few times. This chain joins TRBV7-9 and TRBJ2-7, with D perhaps being TRBD1 or TRBD2 (5 bases each). CDR3 size: 15 residues. Germline loops: CDR1 SEHNR, CDR2 FQNEAQ (reference sequence). V was cut by 0 bases and J by 2 bases, with 11 bases left in between. CDR3 sequence: CASSLARERPYEQYF. CDR3 sequence (DNA): TGTGCCAGCAGCTTAGCCAGGGAGAGGCCCTACGAGCAGTACTTC. Full variable domain (rest looked up from reference TRBV7-9 and TRBJ2-7): DTGVSQNPRHKITKRGQNVTFRCDPISEHNRLYWYRQTLGQGPEFLTYFQNEAQLEKSRLLSDRFSAERPKGSFSTLEIQRTEQGDSAMYLCASSLARERPYEQYFGPGTRLTVT.

This clonotype was detected only a few times. This chain joins TRBV4-3 and TRBJ1-5, with D tentatively TRBD1 (5 bases). Trimming stripped 0 bases from V and 1 base from J, with 10 bases between. CDR1 is LGHNA and CDR2 is YSLEER in the germline V gene. There are 16 residues in the CDR3. The CDR3 DNA reads as TGCGCCAGCAGCCAAGACCCGACAGACAGCAATCAGCCCCAGCATTTT. Amino acid sequence: CASSQDPTDSNQPQHF.

This clonotype was observed a few times. The rearrangement links TRBV12-3 or TRBV12-4 to TRBJ2-7; D possibly uses TRBD1 or TRBD2 (5 bases each). V was trimmed by 8 bases and J by 2 bases, leaving 22 bases between them. There are 16 residues in the CDR3. The CDR3 DNA reads TGTGCCAGCGGGCTCCGGGGCCTCCAAGCGGCCTACGAGCAGTACTTC. Amino acids: CASGLRGLQAAYEQYF.

This clonotype was observed a handful of times. The chain is built from TRBV12-3 or TRBV12-4 and TRBJ1-4; 7 positions agree with TRBD1. Trimming removed 5 bases from V and 3 bases from J; junction bases left unmatched: 6. The CDR3 sequence is 15 residues long. This chain's CDR3 is CASSLSDRANEKLFF. CDR3 DNA sequence: TGTGCCAGCAGTCTCTCCGACAGGGCTAATGAAAAACTGTTTTTT.